A selection of T cell receptor beta chains follows, all from one sample in a study of vaccination and CD4 T cells after COVID-19. These receptors have no identified antigens. MiXCR, run by TCRdb on the PCR reads, gives a single entry per CDR3 protein. This sample has 13,000 or so distinct CDR3 sequences, with around 50% found just once. The input for sequencing was cultured CD4+ T cells from blood, taken after SARS-CoV-2 vaccination. These receptors were collected from a human donor with COVID-19. Each CDR3 is given without its conserved first and last residue. Each record gives: V gene, J gene, CDR3 protein.

TRBV10-3	TRBJ1-2	AISETGEDYGYT
TRBV7-2	TRBJ2-7	ASSPTSFPYEQY
TRBV20-1	TRBJ2-3	SADRTGDTQY
TRBV20-1	TRBJ1-3	SASADGNTIY
TRBV6-1	TRBJ1-1	ASSMITGPTEAF
TRBV6-1	TRBJ1-6	ASRNDSPLH
TRBV6-1	TRBJ1-6	ASSTTTDPNSPLH
TRBV20-1	TRBJ2-7	SARDSSYEQY
TRBV20-1	TRBJ2-2	SARASGGSANTGELF
TRBV10-2	TRBJ1-2	ASRPSPQGSMGYGYT
TRBV27	TRBJ2-5	ASRLFSGGVQETQY
TRBV28	TRBJ2-1	ASLDRSNNEQF
TRBV7-8	TRBJ1-5	ASSLVAGSNQPQH
TRBV14	TRBJ1-2	ASSPQGRGYGYT
TRBV20-1	TRBJ1-5	SALHGGAGYSNQPQH
TRBV6-1	TRBJ1-1	ASRRGSSSTEAF
TRBV6-1	TRBJ1-5	ASSRTGGSNQPQH
TRBV20-1	TRBJ2-7	SARPRGPMRQTDSYEQY
TRBV11-1	TRBJ1-1	ASSGRAILNTEAF
TRBV27	TRBJ1-6	ASSYQGFSDSPLH
TRBV6-1	TRBJ1-2	ASSVYFGDYGYT
TRBV6-1	TRBJ1-5	ASQTGGPQQPQH
TRBV28	TRBJ1-5	ASSPPGTASGQPQH
TRBV12-3/TRBV12-4	TRBJ2-5	ASSLARDTAGAQY
TRBV6-5	TRBJ1-2	ASSSFFQGDYGYT
TRBV7-2	TRBJ2-3	ASSADRRITDTQY
TRBV20-1	TRBJ1-2	SAKEEAYGYT
TRBV20-1	TRBJ1-3	SARDHSRGNGNTIY
TRBV11-2	TRBJ2-7	ASSLDRDLGYEQY
TRBV10-1	TRBJ2-5	ASQPDRLQETQY
TRBV20-1	TRBJ1-2	SAREDIGRGGYT
TRBV7-2	TRBJ1-1	ASNDRTGNTEAF
TRBV6-2/TRBV6-3	TRBJ2-2	AISFPGGELF
TRBV5-4	TRBJ2-7	ASSLQQGNEQY
TRBV6-1	TRBJ2-2	ASSEGPNTGELF
TRBV29-1	TRBJ2-7	SVGGSYEQY
TRBV19	TRBJ1-5	ASSILTGQGNQPQH
TRBV5-8	TRBJ1-2	ASSSPPDRDYGYT
TRBV25-1	TRBJ1-2	ASSEQGYGYT
TRBV7-7	TRBJ2-5	ASSLSAGGPRETQY
TRBV28	TRBJ2-7	ASSSAGDSYEQY
TRBV19	TRBJ2-4	ASSMGTGGTLGSQY
TRBV2	TRBJ2-7	ASSYPSYEQY
TRBV7-8	TRBJ2-1	ASSRSDRETEQF
TRBV30	TRBJ1-5	AWRATGVGQPQH
TRBV7-8	TRBJ1-2	ASSWDRGLDGYT
TRBV7-8	TRBJ2-3	ASSQRTVAGVSDTQY
TRBV6-4	TRBJ2-7	ASSDSIEVRTYEQY
TRBV27	TRBJ2-5	ASSRSVAALETQY
TRBV15	TRBJ1-1	ATSPRRENTEAF